A single sample gave rise to the 2 T cell receptor beta chains below, sequenced in a study of OX40 agonist ivuxolimab in advanced cancers. Clones were sequenced by immunoSEQ multiplex PCR, and TCRdb holds only the in-frame ones, with some missing. The repertoire includes roughly 50,000 clones, about nine tenths of them detected once, and approximately 6.7% sits in the top ten. The sequences come from CD4+ or CD8+ T cells sorted from blood, collected in a trial of the OX40 agonist ivuxolimab. The receptors stem from an adult with an advanced solid tumor such as melanoma, head and neck, liver or kidney cancer.

The chain joins TRBV30 to TRBJ2-3; D uncertain. This CDR3 has 14 residues. The V end was cut by 2 bases, the J end by 2 bases, with 11 bases between. Per germline, CDR1 GTSNPN and CDR2 SVGIG (reference sequence). The CDR3 DNA reads TGTGCCTGGAGTACCCTTCCAGTCACAGATACGCAGTATTTT. Protein product: CAWSTLPVTDTQYF.

V and J are TRBV6-1 and TRBJ1-3; no definite D call. CDR3 size: 14 residues. Trimming cost V 4 bases and J 0 bases, with 7 bases left between them. Germline lookup yields CDR1 MNHNS and CDR2 SASEGT. CDR3 sequence (DNA): TGTGCCAGCAGTGTCTCGGCCTCTGGAAACACCATATATTTT. Its protein product is CASSVSASGNTIYF.